The present entry profiles one T cell receptor beta chain with its context. What antigen it recognizes has not been identified. Per-base quality was not reported, and no clone a single base away is much larger than it. This specimen's time point label, per the study, means: week 23, last vaccination. Each vaccine dose, consisting of 300 ug of a 20-mer mutant IDH1 peptide in Montanide, was administered subcutaneously with topical imiquimod. Newly diagnosed WHO grade 3 or 4 IDH1-mutant astrocytomas showing loss of nuclear ATRX were present in the donors. The samples were drawn from NOA16, a multicentre, single-arm, open-label phase I trial in Germany that tested a mutant IDH1 peptide vaccine in humans for the first time. Genomic DNA for TCRB sequencing was isolated from EDTA blood with the DNeasy Blood and Tissue Kit. The sample originates from a study of a mutant IDH1 vaccine in newly diagnosed glioma (dated by TCRdb to the early 2020s). As for the study more broadly: Eight vaccinations were administered to patients in weeks 1, 3, 5, 7, 11, 15, 19 and 23, corresponding to visits V03 through V10. In the chemotherapy-containing groups, vaccination started alongside temozolomide cycles, whereas in patients who had radiotherapy alone it started 4-6 weeks after radiotherapy. Of the 32 patients who were treated, around 60% were male and approximately 40% were female, and the mean age was around 40 years. Before enrollment, patients had received standard therapy of radiotherapy alone, temozolomide alone, or radiochemotherapy with temozolomide; most received the combination. Six visits were used for peripheral blood collection: V03 (baseline), V05, V07, V10, V12 and V13. Longitudinal TCRB deep sequencing was done for about two dozen treated patients, wherever samples were available for exploratory analyses. What the authors observed across the whole study: According to the authors, sample limitations meant that analyses of patient blood samples could not be reproduced. Immune responses induced by the vaccine were seen in around 93% of patients across multiple MHC alleles. Pseudoprogression appeared unrelated to alterations in the top peripheral T cell clonotypes detected by TCRB sequencing. Selection of PBMC samples for TCRB deep sequencing was based on availability.

Library prep was done by the immunoSEQ multiplex PCR assay. Following the manufacturer's protocol, the hsTCRB Kit was used to amplify rearranged TCR beta chain sequences. TCRB libraries were sequenced on an Illumina MiSeq. In the source study's methods: The kit vendor's proprietary platform handled demultiplexing, trimming and gene mapping. Drawn from immuneACCESS, this table holds only the in-frame rearrangements with V and J called that TCRdb kept. Clones are partly lost; checked studies trace under half to an unresolved V gene and leave the rest unexplained. That table gives V, J and clone size, and the DNA gave D and trimming. This sample gives tens of thousands of clones in total; about four fifths of them show up just once. The top ten clonotypes cover about 5.5% of the sample. This specimen consisted of PBMCs, obtained from a glioma patient whose treatment included an IDH1 peptide vaccine. This TCR came from a man between 40 and 49 years old with glioma.

For the CDR3, the sequence is CAISPLGTGSSYEQYF. The bases read TGTGCCATCAGTCCCCTTGGGACAGGGAGCTCCTACGAGCAGTACTTC. Recombination connected TRBV10-3 to TRBJ2-7; 9 bases in between match TRBD1. From a lookup of the germline V gene, CDR1 and CDR2 are ENHRY and SYGVKD. The CDR3, cysteine through phenylalanine, is 16 amino acids long. Just the 48-base CDR3 DNA is kept, in frame starting at base 1. V is pruned by 5 bases and J by 0 bases, leaving 8 bases of the junction without a gene match.